The present entry profiles one T cell receptor (beta chain) with its context. The antigen is unknown. Its ends do not fully match the called genes, so a read error is possible. This CDR3 has 14 amino acids. Germline V CDR1 and CDR2: ENHRY, SYGVKD. The record originates from a study of CD8+CD57+ T cells in acquired aplastic anemia. TCR beta VDJ and CDR3 profiling used genomic DNA as template. TCRdb re-derived calls from the reads in MiXCR, one entry per CDR3 protein. This repertoire shows around 220,000 distinct CDR3 sequences, under 50% found once; its top ten account for about 20%. The study, taken as a whole, reports: Patients and controls had in common fewer than 30 CD8+ CDR3 sequences.

Previously, flow cytometry had revealed CD8+CD57+ cell expansion in the patients chosen for sequencing. A severe acquired aplastic anemia diagnosis applied to all patients. All patients were therapy-naive when blood was sampled. This chain uses TRBV10-3 with TRBJ2-7, with a weak D call TRBD1 (5 bases). The sample consisted of sorted CD4+, CD8+, or CD8+CD57+ T cells (not recorded which) from PBMCs. This receptor was taken from a human donor with aplastic anemia. The CDR3 nucleotides are TGTGCCATCAGTGAACCAGACAGAGCCTACGGGCAGTACTTC. Its translation: CAISEPDRAYGQYF.